A single sample gave rise to the 4 T cell receptor beta chains below, sequenced in a study of blood T cell repertoires in COVID-19. The method was immunoSEQ multiplex PCR; TCRdb's version includes in-frame clones alone and lacks a portion of them. The sample lists around 700,000 clones; 80% to 90% were seen once. Sequenced: peripheral blood. These receptors were taken from a woman between 18 and 30 years old with acute or convalescent COVID-19.

Comments on this clone: Other DNA sequences of this sample code for an identical CDR3. The CDR3 coding sequence is TGTGCCAGCAGCTTAGGGACAGGGGATGGCTACACCTTC. Its translation is CASSLGTGDGYTF. This rearrangement joins TRBV7-9 to TRBJ1-2, with 9 bases identical to TRBD1. This CDR3 has 13 residues. Germline lookup yields CDR1 SEHNR and CDR2 FQNEAQ (reference sequence). J gave up 6 bases and V 1 base, and 0 bases lay outside the gene matches.

The chain recombines TRBV4-1 with TRBJ1-4; 12 bases are a match to TRBD1. This CDR3 contains 16 residues. The ends lost 0 bases at V and 8 bases at J; junction bases unmatched: 4. The germline gives CDR1 MGHRA, CDR2 YSYEKL. Here the CDR3 reads CASSQDGGTGGEKLFF. The CDR3 nucleotides are TGCGCCAGCAGCCAAGATGGGGGGACAGGGGGCGAAAAACTGTTTTTT.

CDR3: CASFGGGIEAFF. The DNA of the CDR3 is TGTGCCAGCTTCGGGGGGGGAATTGAAGCTTTCTTT. The chain joins TRBV6-5 to TRBJ1-1; weak D call: TRBD1 (5 bases). Trimming shortened V by 8 bases and J by 7 bases, and 14 bases separated the two germline ends. CDR1 is MNHEY and CDR2 is SVGAGI in the germline V gene. The CDR3 spans 12 residues.

The chain is built from TRBV5-1 and TRBJ1-3; TRBD1 matches 9 bases. Germline trimming cut 4 bases from V and 0 bases from J; bases unmatched to any gene: 8. The CDR3 loop spans 17 amino acids. Germline V gene data show CDR1 as SGHRS and CDR2 as YFSETQ. Here the CDR3 DNA reads TGCGCCAGCAGCCCGACCACAGGGGGCGGCTCTGGAAACACCATATATTTT. It translates to CASSPTTGGGSGNTIYF.